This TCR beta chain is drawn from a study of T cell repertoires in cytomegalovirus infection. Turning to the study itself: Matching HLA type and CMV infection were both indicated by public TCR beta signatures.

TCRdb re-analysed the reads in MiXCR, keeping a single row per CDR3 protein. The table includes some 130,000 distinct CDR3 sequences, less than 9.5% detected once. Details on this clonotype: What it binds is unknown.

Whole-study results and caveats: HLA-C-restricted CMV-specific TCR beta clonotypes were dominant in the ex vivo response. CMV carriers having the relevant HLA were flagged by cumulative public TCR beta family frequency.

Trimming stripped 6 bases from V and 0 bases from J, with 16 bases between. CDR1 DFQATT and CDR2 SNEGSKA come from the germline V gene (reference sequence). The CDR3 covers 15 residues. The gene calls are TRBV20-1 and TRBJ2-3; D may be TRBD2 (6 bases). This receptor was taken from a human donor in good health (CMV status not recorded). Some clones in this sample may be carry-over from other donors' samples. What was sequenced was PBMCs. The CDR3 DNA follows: TGCAGTGCCATCCGTACTAGCATGAGCACAGATACGCAGTATTTT. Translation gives CSAIRTSMSTDTQYF.